The rows below give T cell receptor beta chains drawn from one sample of a study of blood T cell repertoires in COVID-19. Some clones are missing from TCRdb's copy, which holds only in-frame ones; the method was immunoSEQ multiplex PCR. Among about 170,000 clones, about 86% were seen once, and the ten largest hold roughly 7%. The source material was peripheral blood. The receptors originated from a man aged 45-60 years with active or convalescent COVID-19. CDR3s include the opening cysteine and the closing phenylalanine or tryptophan. A D gene is named only where the DNA matches it firmly. Size is stated for part of the rows, as once, few or many counts, or as a class when the clone is expanded.

V: TRBV7-9; size: -; D: TRBD1; J: TRBJ1-4; DNA: TGTGCCAGCAGCCCTGACAGGGGGCGAGAGGCTAATGAAAAACTGTTTTTT; CDR3: CASSPDRGREANEKLFF
V: TRBV6-2/TRBV6-3; size: -; D: TRBD1; J: TRBJ2-2; DNA: TGTGCCAGCAGTTACTACAGGACAGGGGGCATAGGCACCGGGGAGCTGTTTTTT; CDR3: CASSYYRTGGIGTGELFF
V: TRBV7-3; size: -; D: -; J: TRBJ2-1; DNA: TGTGCCAGCAGCTTAACATCCAATAGGGGCAATGAGCAGTTCTTC; CDR3: CASSLTSNRGNEQFF
V: TRBV5-1; size: few; D: -; J: TRBJ2-7; DNA: TGCGCCAGCAGCTTGGGGCTAGACGAGCAGTACTTC; CDR3: CASSLGLDEQYF
V: TRBV5-1; size: -; D: TRBD2; J: TRBJ2-7; DNA: TGCGCCAGCAGCTATGGGACTAGCGGGGGGTATAGCGAGCAGTACTTC; CDR3: CASSYGTSGGYSEQYF
V: TRBV7-3; size: -; D: -; J: TRBJ1-6; DNA: TGTGCCAGCAGCTTCAGCTCCTATAATTCACCCCTCCACTTT; CDR3: CASSFSSYNSPLHF
V: TRBV7-2; size: -; D: TRBD2; J: TRBJ2-2; DNA: TGTGCCAGCAGCTCCCCCCGGGCTAGCGGGGATCACGGGGAGCTGTTTTTT; CDR3: CASSSPRASGDHGELFF
V: TRBV5-1; size: -; D: -; J: TRBJ1-6; DNA: TGCGCCAGCAGCTTGGCGCAGGCCAGGGGATCACCCCTCCACTTT; CDR3: CASSLAQARGSPLHF
V: TRBV15; size: -; D: -; J: TRBJ2-7; DNA: TGTGCCACCAGCAGAGATCGAGGAGGGAGCGAGCAGTACTTC; CDR3: CATSRDRGGSEQYF
V: TRBV5-5; size: -; D: -; J: TRBJ1-2; DNA: TGTGCCAGCAGCTTGCGGGGGGGCTATAACTATGGCTACACCTTC; CDR3: CASSLRGGYNYGYTF
V: TRBV7-9; size: -; D: TRBD2; J: TRBJ2-3; DNA: TGTGCCAGCAGCCCCCGACTAGCGGAGAACACAGATACGCAGTATTTT; CDR3: CASSPRLAENTDTQYF
V: TRBV5-1; size: -; D: -; J: TRBJ1-5; DNA: TGCGCCAGCAGCTTGGGGGGCCAGAATCAGCCCCAGCATTTT; CDR3: CASSLGGQNQPQHF
V: TRBV5-1; size: -; D: -; J: TRBJ2-1; DNA: TGCGCCAGCAGCTTGGAAGGACAGCTTTCCTACAATGAGCAGTTCTTC; CDR3: CASSLEGQLSYNEQFF
V: TRBV5-4; size: -; D: TRBD1; J: TRBJ1-1; DNA: TGTGCCAGCAGCTCCCGGACAGGGTGGAACACTGAAGCTTTCTTT; CDR3: CASSSRTGWNTEAFF
V: TRBV5-1; size: -; D: -; J: TRBJ1-2; DNA: TGCGCCAGCAGCTTGGCTACAGGGAGCTATGGCTACACCTTC; CDR3: CASSLATGSYGYTF
V: TRBV3-1/TRBV3-2; size: -; D: TRBD2; J: TRBJ2-3; DNA: TGTGCCAGCAGCCAGAAAGAGCGGGGCCTTGGCACAGATACGCAGTATTTT; CDR3: CASSQKERGLGTDTQYF
V: TRBV6-6; size: -; D: TRBD1; J: TRBJ1-2; DNA: TGTGCCAGCAGTTACGGGACAGCCAACTATGGCTACACCTTC; CDR3: CASSYGTANYGYTF
V: TRBV30; size: -; D: -; J: TRBJ1-3; DNA: TGTGCCTGGGACTTCGGACAGCACTCTGGAAACACCATATATTTT; CDR3: CAWDFGQHSGNTIYF
V: TRBV15; size: once; D: TRBD1; J: TRBJ2-7; DNA: TGTGCCACCAGCAGCCTTGAGACAGGGGGCGGTCAGTACTTC; CDR3: CATSSLETGGGQYF
V: TRBV7-9; size: -; D: TRBD2; J: TRBJ2-1; DNA: TGTGCCAGCAGCTTAAAGCGTTCACTAGCGGGGTTTGAGCAGTTCTTC; CDR3: CASSLKRSLAGFEQFF
V: TRBV5-1; size: few; D: -; J: TRBJ2-2; DNA: TGCGCCAGCAGCTTACAAGCAGGGGTAGGCGGGGAGCTGTTTTTT; CDR3: CASSLQAGVGGELFF
V: TRBV4-2; size: -; D: TRBD2; J: TRBJ2-1; DNA: TGTGCCAGCAGCCAAGACAGCGGGATGGGCAATGAGCAGTTCTTC; CDR3: CASSQDSGMGNEQFF
V: TRBV3-1/TRBV3-2; size: -; D: -; J: TRBJ1-5; DNA: TGTGCCAGCAGCCAAAAAGCAGGGGTTTCTCAGCCCCAGCATTTT; CDR3: CASSQKAGVSQPQHF
V: TRBV9; size: -; D: -; J: TRBJ2-5; DNA: TGTGCCAGCAGCGCAGGGGCGGGAGTAGAGACCCAGTACTTC; CDR3: CASSAGAGVETQYF
V: TRBV20-1; size: -; D: -; J: TRBJ2-3; DNA: TGCAGTGCTAGCGTCACAGATACGCAGTATTTT; CDR3: CSASVTDTQYF
V: TRBV19; size: -; D: -; J: TRBJ2-2; DNA: TGTGCCAGTAGTATCCCTGACGGGGCGAACACCGGGGAGCTGTTTTTT; CDR3: CASSIPDGANTGELFF
V: TRBV2; size: -; D: TRBD1; J: TRBJ1-5; DNA: TGTGCCTGTTCAGGGGGTGGCCAGCCCCAGCATTTT; CDR3: CACSGGGQPQHF
V: TRBV28; size: -; D: -; J: TRBJ1-6; DNA: TGTGCCAGCAGTTTAACCGGGACGGGAGAAGGGTCCCTCCACTTT; CDR3: CASSLTGTGEGSLHF
V: TRBV6-5; size: -; D: -; J: TRBJ1-4; DNA: TGTGCCAGCAGTTACTCCGGGGGAGTCGAAAAACTGTTTTTT; CDR3: CASSYSGGVEKLFF
V: TRBV14; size: few; D: TRBD1; J: TRBJ1-2; DNA: TGTGCCAGCAGCCAACTTAAAGGGGGCGACTATGGCTACACCTTC; CDR3: CASSQLKGGDYGYTF
V: TRBV6-1; size: -; D: TRBD1; J: TRBJ1-3; DNA: TGTGCCAGCAGTGAAGTGACAGGGGCTGGAAACACCATATATTTT; CDR3: CASSEVTGAGNTIYF
V: TRBV4-3; size: -; D: -; J: TRBJ1-1; DNA: TGCGCCAGCAGCCAAGAACCACAGGGCTTTACTCACACTGAAGCTTTCTTT; CDR3: CASSQEPQGFTHTEAFF
V: TRBV15; size: -; D: -; J: TRBJ2-3; DNA: TGTGCCACCAGCAGAGTGAGCGGATTGGGAGTAGATACGCAGTATTTT; CDR3: CATSRVSGLGVDTQYF
V: TRBV12-3/TRBV12-4; size: -; D: -; J: TRBJ1-5; DNA: TGTGCCAGCAGTTTGAAGCGCCAGCCCCAGCATTTT; CDR3: CASSLKRQPQHF
V: TRBV24-1; size: -; D: -; J: TRBJ2-5; DNA: TGTGCCACCAGTGATTCACTTGGGACTGTCAATGGGCCCCAGTACTTC; CDR3: CATSDSLGTVNGPQYF
V: TRBV6-6; size: once; D: -; J: TRBJ1-3; DNA: TGTGCCAGCACAAAGGACTCGACGGCAGGAAACACCATATATTTT; CDR3: CASTKDSTAGNTIYF
V: TRBV6-1; size: -; D: TRBD2; J: TRBJ2-5; DNA: TGTGCCAGCAGTGTGTGGCGGGGGGCGGGTCAAGAGACCCAGTACTTC; CDR3: CASSVWRGAGQETQYF
V: TRBV9; size: -; D: -; J: TRBJ1-3; DNA: TGTGCCAGCAGCGGACAGCCCGACTCTGGAAACACCATATATTTT; CDR3: CASSGQPDSGNTIYF